A selection of T cell receptor beta chains follows, all from one sample in a study of blood T cell repertoires in COVID-19. Profiled with immunoSEQ multiplex PCR; TCRdb holds only in-frame clones, not every one. Of some 200,000 clones listed, 80% to 85% were seen once; the top ten hold over 15%. Sequenced material: peripheral blood. These receptors were obtained from an elderly woman with active or convalescent COVID-19. The CDR3 runs from the conserved cysteine through the conserved F or W. The order of the fields is D gene, clone size, V gene, J gene, CDR3 protein, CDR3 DNA. The D gene is left open where the match is weak. The size entry is marked missing in some rows and otherwise reads once, few, many or a size class.

-,-,TRBV19,TRBJ2-6,CASTGANVLTF,TGTGCCAGTACGGGGGCCAACGTCCTGACTTTC
-,-,TRBV18,TRBJ1-5,CASSSSGIDQPQHF,TGTGCCAGCTCATCTTCAGGGATAGATCAGCCCCAGCATTTT
TRBD2,-,TRBV19,TRBJ2-5,CASSGPLAGGQETQYF,TGTGCCAGTTCCGGCCCGCTAGCGGGGGGGCAAGAGACCCAGTACTTC
-,once,TRBV18,TRBJ2-5,CASSLLASETQYF,TGTGCCAGCTCACTACTAGCATCGGAGACCCAGTACTTC
-,-,TRBV7-2,TRBJ1-6,CASSLAGANNNSPLHF,TGTGCCAGCAGCTTAGCAGGGGCCAACAATAATTCACCCCTCCACTTT
TRBD1,-,TRBV7-3,TRBJ1-2,CASSRTGGYGYTF,TGTGCCAGCAGCAGGACAGGGGGCTATGGCTACACCTTC
TRBD1,-,TRBV5-1,TRBJ1-1,CASSSQGGNTEAFF,TGCGCCAGCAGCTCACAGGGGGGGAACACTGAAGCTTTCTTT
-,-,TRBV27,TRBJ2-3,CASSLGGRSRTDTQYF,TGTGCCAGCAGTTTAGGTGGGCGCTCCCGCACAGATACGCAGTATTTT
-,-,TRBV27,TRBJ2-5,CASSSRGQETQYF,TGTGCCAGCAGTTCCCGGGGGCAAGAGACCCAGTACTTC
-,-,TRBV7-9,TRBJ2-2,CASSLAQGTGELFF,TGTGCCAGCAGCTTAGCTCAGGGTACCGGGGAGCTGTTTTTT
-,-,TRBV4-2,TRBJ1-5,CASSQEGGNGNQPQHF,TGTGCCAGCAGCCAAGAAGGAGGGAACGGCAATCAGCCCCAGCATTTT
TRBD1,-,TRBV4-1,TRBJ1-2,CASSLRTGGADGYTF,TGCGCCAGCAGTCTCCGGACAGGGGGCGCCGATGGCTACACCTTC
-,-,TRBV9,TRBJ2-5,CASSPFPQETQYF,TGTGCCAGCAGCCCCTTTCCCCAAGAGACCCAGTACTTC
TRBD2,-,TRBV2,TRBJ2-2,CASSLGLAGVSLRTGELFF,TGTGCCAGCAGCTTGGGACTAGCGGGAGTTTCACTGAGGACCGGGGAGCTGTTTTTT
TRBD2,-,TRBV2,TRBJ2-5,CASSALTSGVAETQYF,TGTGCCAGCAGTGCCTTGACTAGCGGGGTGGCAGAGACCCAGTACTTC
-,-,TRBV7-9,TRBJ2-5,CASSLEAGTQETQYF,TGTGCCAGCAGCTTAGAGGCGGGGACGCAAGAGACCCAGTACTTC
TRBD1,-,TRBV5-1,TRBJ1-1,CASSLDGQGKVEAFF,TGCGCCAGCAGCTTGGACGGACAGGGGAAAGTTGAAGCTTTCTTT
TRBD1,-,TRBV27,TRBJ1-1,CASRPTGRHTEAFF,TGTGCCAGCAGGCCGACAGGGAGGCATACTGAAGCTTTCTTT
TRBD2,-,TRBV29-1,TRBJ2-1,CLAGGPLHEQFF,TGTTTAGCGGGAGGTCCGCTGCATGAGCAGTTCTTC
-,few,TRBV12-3/TRBV12-4,TRBJ2-1,CASSFKHEQFF,TGTGCCAGCAGTTTCAAGCATGAGCAGTTCTTC
TRBD1,-,TRBV6-2/TRBV6-3,TRBJ1-4,CASSYLAGTGDEKLFF,TGTGCCAGCAGTTATCTCGCCGGGACAGGGGATGAAAAACTGTTTTTT
-,-,TRBV30,TRBJ1-2,CAFNRDGYTF,TGTGCCTTTAACAGGGATGGCTACACCTTC
-,-,TRBV3-1/TRBV3-2,TRBJ2-2,CASSQVSGVNTGELFF,TGTGCCAGCAGCCAAGTTTCAGGTGTGAACACCGGGGAGCTGTTTTTT
-,-,TRBV2,TRBJ1-1,CASNRQLDTEAFF,TGTGCCAGCAATCGACAGCTTGACACTGAAGCTTTCTTT
-,-,TRBV18,TRBJ1-6,CASSPQQGNSPLHF,TGTGCCAGCTCACCACAACAGGGTAATTCACCCCTCCACTTT
TRBD1,-,TRBV9,TRBJ2-3,CASSDTGETDTQYF,TGTGCCAGCAGCGATACAGGGGAAACAGATACGCAGTATTTT
TRBD1,many,TRBV6-5,TRBJ1-5,CASSLQGAHQPQHF,TGTGCCAGCAGTCTACAGGGGGCTCATCAGCCCCAGCATTTT
TRBD1,once,TRBV28,TRBJ1-4,CAAGGQGREKLFF,TGTGCCGCGGGGGGACAGGGAAGAGAAAAACTGTTTTTT
TRBD2,-,TRBV4-1,TRBJ2-1,CASTRLAHSNEQFF,TGCGCCAGCACTCGACTAGCGCATTCAAATGAGCAGTTCTTC
TRBD1,-,TRBV5-1,TRBJ1-5,CASSWDSDNQPQHF,TGCGCCAGCTCCTGGGACAGCGACAATCAGCCCCAGCATTTT
-,-,TRBV7-2,TRBJ2-3,CASSLGAGTSTDTQYF,TGTGCCAGCAGCTTAGGGGCCGGGACTAGCACAGATACGCAGTATTTT
TRBD2,-,TRBV5-4,TRBJ2-1,CASSPSGRPSEQFF,TGTGCCAGCAGCCCTAGCGGGAGGCCGTCTGAGCAGTTCTTC
TRBD2,-,TRBV19,TRBJ2-1,CASSISRILAGGRVEQFF,TGTGCCAGTAGTATATCCCGCATACTAGCGGGAGGGCGTGTTGAGCAGTTCTTC
-,-,TRBV7-9,TRBJ2-7,CASSLDVSGYEQYF,TGTGCCAGCAGCTTAGACGTTAGCGGTTACGAGCAGTACTTC
-,-,TRBV6-2/TRBV6-3,TRBJ1-2,CASSSTGGGLNGYTF,TGTGCCAGCAGTTCGACAGGAGGGGGACTAAATGGCTACACCTTC
-,-,TRBV10-3,TRBJ2-5,CAISEIQGETQYF,TGTGCCATCAGTGAGATCCAGGGAGAGACCCAGTACTTC
TRBD1,-,TRBV19,TRBJ1-2,CASMTTDRAYGYTF,TGTGCCAGTATGACAACTGACAGGGCCTATGGCTACACCTTC
TRBD1,-,TRBV18,TRBJ1-5,CASTRQGAYSNQPQHF,TGTGCCAGCACCCGACAGGGGGCTTATAGCAATCAGCCCCAGCATTTT
-,-,TRBV28,TRBJ1-1,CASRPLQGPRGAFF,TGTGCCAGCCGTCCTCTTCAGGGTCCTAGGGGAGCTTTCTTT
TRBD2,-,TRBV2,TRBJ2-1,CASSETSGDNEQFF,TGTGCCAGCAGTGAGACTAGCGGGGACAATGAGCAGTTCTTC
-,few,TRBV13,TRBJ1-6,CASSQEGGYNSPLHF,TGTGCCAGCAGCCAAGAGGGTGGTTACAATTCACCCCTCCACTTT
TRBD1,-,TRBV19,TRBJ2-3,CASSDGTGPSPDTQYF,TGTGCCAGTAGTGACGGGACAGGGCCTTCCCCAGATACGCAGTATTTT
TRBD1,-,TRBV5-6,TRBJ2-3,CASSPGTGYVTGNTQYF,TGTGCCAGCAGTCCCGGGACAGGGTATGTTACGGGAAATACGCAGTATTTT
TRBD2,-,TRBV19,TRBJ2-7,CANSTGTSKSSTYF,TGTGCCAATAGTACTGGGACTAGCAAGTCTTCCACATACTTC
TRBD1,few,TRBV18,TRBJ1-6,CASSLGQGMGSPLHF,TGTGCCAGCTCACTCGGACAGGGGATGGGTTCACCCCTCCACTTT
TRBD1,-,TRBV27,TRBJ1-2,CASSRQPQGVLYGYTF,TGTGCCAGCAGCCGTCAGCCACAGGGGGTCCTCTATGGCTACACCTTC
-,once,TRBV6-2/TRBV6-3,TRBJ2-2,CASSPRQGSTGELFF,TGTGCCAGCAGCCCCCGGCAGGGTAGCACCGGGGAGCTGTTTTTT
-,-,TRBV7-9,TRBJ1-1,CASSLVVSGNTEAFF,TGTGCCAGCAGCTTAGTTGTGTCCGGGAACACTGAAGCTTTCTTT